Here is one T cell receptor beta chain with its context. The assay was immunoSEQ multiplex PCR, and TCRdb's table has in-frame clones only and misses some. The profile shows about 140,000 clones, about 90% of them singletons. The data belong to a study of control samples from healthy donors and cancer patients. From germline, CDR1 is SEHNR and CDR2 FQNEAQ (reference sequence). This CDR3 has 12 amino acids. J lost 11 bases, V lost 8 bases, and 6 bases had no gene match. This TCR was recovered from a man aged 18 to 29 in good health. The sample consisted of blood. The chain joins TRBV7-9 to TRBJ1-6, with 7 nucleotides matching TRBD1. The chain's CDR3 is CASGQDGAPLHF. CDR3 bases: TGTGCCAGCGGACAGGACGGGGCACCCCTCCACTTT.